This T cell receptor (beta chain) emerged from a study of cytomegalovirus exposure and HLA in healthy donors. Study as a whole: Earlier, some 180 million T cells were analyzed, and some 120 million unique TCR beta sequences were found among them.

The study sampled nominally healthy donors, though unrecorded immune exposures were likely. With respect to this clone: Its antigen is unidentified.

Study-wide results and caveats: TCR sequences were mostly rare, though some public TCRs occurred in many donors.

Amplification used 60 Vbeta primers and 13 Jbeta primers. Only in-frame clones appear in the TCRdb table, and some are missing; sequencing was by immunoSEQ multiplex PCR. The sample has 150,000 to 200,000 clones; around three quarters are singletons. Germline-derived CDR1 and CDR2 are MGHRA and YSYEKL. V was cut by 4 bases and J by 8 bases, with 14 bases left in between. The CDR3 contains 13 residues. Sequencing was done on a sample of PBMCs. The TCR was taken from a woman aged 25 to 39 in good health and CMV-seropositive. The rearrangement uses TRBV4-1 and TRBJ1-2; TRBD1 might be the D (5 bases). The CDR3 DNA is TGCGCCAGCAGCCCCGGGGGGATTGAAGGCTACACCTTC. As protein: CASSPGGIEGYTF.